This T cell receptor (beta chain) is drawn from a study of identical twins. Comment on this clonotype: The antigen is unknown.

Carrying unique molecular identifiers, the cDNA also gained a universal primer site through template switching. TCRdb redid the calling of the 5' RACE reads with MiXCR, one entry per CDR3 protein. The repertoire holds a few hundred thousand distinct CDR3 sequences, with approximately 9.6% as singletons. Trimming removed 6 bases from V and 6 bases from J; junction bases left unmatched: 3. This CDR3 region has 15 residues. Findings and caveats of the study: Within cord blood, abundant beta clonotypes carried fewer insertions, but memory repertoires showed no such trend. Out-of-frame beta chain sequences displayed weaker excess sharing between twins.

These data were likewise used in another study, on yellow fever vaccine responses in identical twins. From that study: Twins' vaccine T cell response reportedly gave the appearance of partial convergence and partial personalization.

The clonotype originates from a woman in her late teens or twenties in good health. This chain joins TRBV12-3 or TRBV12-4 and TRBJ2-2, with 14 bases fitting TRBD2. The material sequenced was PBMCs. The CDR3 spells CASRPTSGGAGELFF. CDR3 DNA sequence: TGTGCCAGCAGACCGACTAGCGGGGGGGCCGGGGAGCTGTTTTTT.